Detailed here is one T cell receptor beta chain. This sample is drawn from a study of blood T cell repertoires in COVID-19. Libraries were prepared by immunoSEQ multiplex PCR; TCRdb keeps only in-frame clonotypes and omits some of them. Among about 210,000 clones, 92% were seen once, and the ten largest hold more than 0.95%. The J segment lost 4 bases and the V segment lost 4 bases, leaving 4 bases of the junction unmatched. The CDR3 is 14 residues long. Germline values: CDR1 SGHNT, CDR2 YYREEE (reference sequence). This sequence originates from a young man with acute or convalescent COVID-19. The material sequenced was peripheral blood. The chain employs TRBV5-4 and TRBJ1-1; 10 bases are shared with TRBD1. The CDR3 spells CASSPRDRGTEAFF. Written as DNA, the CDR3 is TGTGCCAGCAGCCCCCGGGACAGGGGCACTGAAGCTTTCTTT.